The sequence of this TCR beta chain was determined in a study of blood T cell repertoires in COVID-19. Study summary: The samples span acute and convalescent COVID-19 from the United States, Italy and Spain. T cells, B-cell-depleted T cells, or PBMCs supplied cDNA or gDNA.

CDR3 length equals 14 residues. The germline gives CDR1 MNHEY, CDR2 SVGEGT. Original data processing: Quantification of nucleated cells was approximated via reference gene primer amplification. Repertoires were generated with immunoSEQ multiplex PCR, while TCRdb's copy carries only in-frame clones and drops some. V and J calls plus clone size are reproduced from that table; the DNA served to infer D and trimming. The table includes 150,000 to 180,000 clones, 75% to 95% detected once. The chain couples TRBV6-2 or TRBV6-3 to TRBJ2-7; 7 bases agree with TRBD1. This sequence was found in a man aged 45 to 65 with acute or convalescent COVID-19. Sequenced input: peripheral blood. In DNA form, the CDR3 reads TGTGCCAGCAGTTTTTACAGGGGCGAATACGTGCAGTACGTC. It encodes CASSFYRGEYVQYV.